This passage covers 18 T cell receptor beta chains from one sample sequenced in a study of T cells in Graves' hyperthyroidism and ophthalmopathy. There were TCR beta CDR3 regions amplified from RNA transcripts. First-round RT-PCR targeting the TCR CDR3 was performed with the HTBI primer set. In TCRdb, the multiplex PCR reads were re-called with MiXCR into one record per CDR3 protein. The profile shows some 500,000 distinct CDR3 sequences, approximately 14% of them singletons. Sequenced input: blood. These TCRs come from a woman between 18 and 30 years old with Graves' hyperthyroidism.

This clonotype was picked up a small number of times. This sequence joins TRBV12-3 or TRBV12-4 and TRBJ2-1, with 15 bases that match TRBD2. Trimming at V came to 2 bases and at J to 0 bases, leaving 8 bases not matched to a gene. The CDR3 contains 20 residues. This CDR3 is CASSLSLGLAGGSSYNEQFF. DNA of the CDR3: TGTGCCAGCAGTTTAAGTTTGGGACTAGCGGGAGGTAGCTCCTACAATGAGCAGTTCTTC.

This clonotype came up a few times. A read error is possible here, since a much larger clone lies one base away. The rearrangement joins TRBV2 to TRBJ1-1; TRBD1 is a possible D gene (6 bases). V was clipped by 6 bases and J by 6 bases, with 14 bases between them. The CDR3 has 13 amino acids. The V gene's germline CDR1 is SNHLY and CDR2 FYNNEI. The DNA of the CDR3 is TGTGCCAGCAGCGCCTTAGGGGGGGCTGAAGCTTTCTTT. This encodes CASSALGGAEAFF.

There are many counts of this clonotype. CDR3 coding DNA: TGTGCCAGCAGCCCACAAGCGGGAGTGAACAATGAGCAGTTCTTC. This codes for CASSPQAGVNNEQFF. The chain joins TRBV9 to TRBJ2-1, with 8 nucleotides matching TRBD2. The CDR3 is 15 amino acids. The junction had 8 bases not matched to a gene; V was cut back by 4 bases and J by 5 bases. Per the germline V gene, CDR1 is SGDLS and CDR2 is YYNGEE.

This clonotype has more than one count but fewer than ten. The chain recombines TRBV6-1 with TRBJ2-1; TRBD2 agrees at 10 bases. Per the germline V gene, CDR1 is MNHNS and CDR2 is SASEGT. This CDR3 is 14 amino acids long. The V and J ends lost 3 bases and 11 bases, in that order; junction bases with no gene match: 7. CDR3 region: CASSEELAGRQQFF. CDR3 sequence (DNA): TGTGCCAGCAGTGAGGAACTAGCGGGACGCCAGCAGTTCTTC.

A few counts support this clonotype. This chain joins TRBV10-3 and TRBJ1-2; D is undetermined. The CDR3 runs to 12 residues. V shed 11 bases and J shed 3 bases, with 13 bases lying between them. Germline lookup yields CDR1 ENHRY and CDR2 SYGVKD. CDR3 residues: CAFLGRDYGYTF. CDR3 bases: TGTGCCTTCCTGGGGAGGGACTATGGCTACACCTTC.

The sample holds many counts of this clonotype. The gene calls are TRBV6-1 and TRBJ1-1; TRBD1 is a possible D gene (5 bases). This CDR3 is built from 14 residues. Trimming left V 1 base short and J 3 bases short, with 9 bases between. Per germline, CDR1 MNHNS and CDR2 SASEGT. The CDR3 nucleotides are TGTGCCAGCAGTGAAGAGAGGGGTTACACTGAAGCTTTCTTT. It yields the protein CASSEERGYTEAFF.

This clonotype has ten or more counts. As DNA, the CDR3 is TGTGCCAGCACCCTAACAGGGGGTGACACTGAAGCTTTCTTT. It is translated as CASTLTGGDTEAFF. The chain has TRBV12-3 or TRBV12-4 and TRBJ1-1; 8 bases map to TRBD1. The CDR3 is 14 residues long. After removal of 7 bases from V and 3 bases from J, the junction contained 7 bases not matched to a gene.

In its sample, this clonotype was seen many times. The V and J genes are TRBV25-1 and TRBJ1-1; no definite D call. The germline V and J ends were trimmed by 1 base and 2 bases, with 14 bases remaining between them. Germline V lookup: CDR1 MGHDK, CDR2 SYGVNS. CDR3 size: 16 residues. CDR3 sequence (DNA): TGTGCCAGCAGTGAATCACCAGGATTTGGTAACACTGAAGCTTTCTTT. This sequence encodes CASSESPGFGNTEAFF.

The rearrangement joins TRBV27 to TRBJ1-1; D gene unclear. CDR3 length equals 14 residues. In germline, CDR1 is MNHEY, CDR2 SMNVEV (reference sequence). V dropped 1 base and J dropped 0 bases, with 6 bases sitting between them. The CDR3 is CASSLYSLNTEAFF. The CDR3 DNA sequence: TGTGCCAGCAGTTTATACAGCCTGAACACTGAAGCTTTCTTT.

The genes are TRBV24-1 and TRBJ2-2; 12 bases are a match to TRBD2. This CDR3 has 17 residues. Germline V gene lookup returns CDR1 KGHDR and CDR2 SFDVKD. J was trimmed by 5 bases and V by 0 bases; bases with no gene match: 3. The CDR3 reads CATSDLGLAGQTGELFF. Written as DNA, the CDR3 is TGTGCCACCAGTGATTTGGGACTAGCGGGACAAACCGGGGAGCTGTTTTTT.

In this sample, this clonotype turned up many times. The CDR3 protein is CSVSSGRAVLTQYF. The CDR3 DNA is TGCAGCGTTTCTAGCGGGAGGGCCGTACTGACCCAGTACTTC. J is TRBJ2-5 and V is TRBV29-1, with 12 bases aligning to TRBD2. Germline CDR1 and CDR2: SQVTM and ANQGSEA. V shed 5 bases, J shed 7 bases, and the junction held 8 bases outside the gene matches. This CDR3 has 14 amino acids.

In this sample, this clonotype turned up many times. The J gene is TRBJ2-4, the V gene TRBV7-2; 7 bases are a match to TRBD2. The CDR3 is 16 amino acids. V trimming: 1 base; J trimming: 1 base; junction bases outside the gene matches: 4. Germline V gene lookup returns CDR1 SGHTA and CDR2 FQGNSA. CDR3 DNA: TGTGCCAGCAGCTTAGGCTTGGGGGGGGCCAAAAACATTCAGTACTTC. Encoded protein: CASSLGLGGAKNIQYF.

The chain joins TRBV24-1 to TRBJ2-1, with D possibly TRBD1 on 6 matching bases. The CDR3 is 15 residues long. The V gene lost 6 bases and the J gene lost 4 bases, with 15 bases spanning the gap. The germline V gene has CDR1 KGHDR and CDR2 SFDVKD. CDR3 residues: CATSPEGGQYNEQFF. Here the CDR3 DNA reads TGTGCCACCAGTCCCGAGGGCGGACAGTACAATGAGCAGTTCTTC.

The chain joins TRBV2 to TRBJ1-1, with D hard to call. This CDR3 spans 14 amino acids. In germline, CDR1 is SNHLY, CDR2 FYNNEI. The germline V and J ends were trimmed by 2 bases and 3 bases, with 10 bases remaining between them. Written as DNA, the CDR3 is TGTGCCAGCAGTGAAATGTTAGGGCACACTGAAGCTTTCTTT. Amino acids: CASSEMLGHTEAFF.

This clonotype was detected a few times. This rearrangement joins TRBV9 to TRBJ1-5; D may be TRBD1 (5 bases). Germline-derived CDR1 and CDR2 are SGDLS and YYNGEE. The CDR3 spans 15 residues. The V gene lost 0 bases and the J gene lost 3 bases, with 10 bases spanning the gap. Written as DNA, the CDR3 is TGTGCCAGCAGCGTAGGACAGACACCCAATCAGCCCCAGCATTTT. This translates into CASSVGQTPNQPQHF.

This clonotype appeared a few times. Here the CDR3 DNA reads TGCGCCAGCAGCTTGGGGCGGGATGACGGTGAGCAGTTCTTC. Translated: CASSLGRDDGEQFF. The chain combines TRBV5-1 with TRBJ2-1, with D perhaps matching TRBD2 (6 bases). The CDR3 sequence is 14 residues long. The ends were cut back, 0 bases at V and 9 bases at J, with 13 bases in the middle. The germline CDR1 and CDR2 sequences are SGHRS and YFSETQ.

The chain links TRBV4-1 to TRBJ2-5; D possibly matches TRBD1 or TRBD2 (5 bases each). CDR3 length equals 15 residues. Trimming pared 3 bases from V and 3 bases from J, leaving 14 bases between. The germline gives CDR1 MGHRA, CDR2 YSYEKL. CDR3 DNA sequence: TGCGCCAGCAGCCAGTCTTGGGGGTCCGAAGAGACCCAGTACTTC. Translation gives CASSQSWGSEETQYF.

V and J are TRBV10-3 and TRBJ2-1; 10 nucleotides agree with TRBD2. The CDR3 sequence is 14 residues long. Germline trimming cut 4 bases from V and 8 bases from J; bases unmatched to any gene: 5. From germline, CDR1 is ENHRY and CDR2 SYGVKD. The CDR3 loop reads CAISVGLAIYEQFF. CDR3 sequence (DNA): TGTGCCATCAGTGTGGGACTAGCGATCTATGAGCAGTTCTTC.